Following are 19 T cell receptor beta chains from one sample sequenced in a study of blood T cell repertoires in COVID-19 (TCRdb year 2020). Libraries were constructed by the immunoSEQ multiplex PCR assay. What TCRdb holds here is the immuneACCESS table cut down to in-frame rearrangements. Part of the clones is not present; checked against another copy, under half of the missing clones reflect an unresolved V gene, and the others are unexplained. The sample includes about 160,000 clones, with around 93% observed a single time. The biggest ten clones account for roughly 4.5% of the sample. The sequencing sample was made of peripheral blood. The receptors stem from a woman aged 50 to 60 with acute or convalescent COVID-19.

This chain uses TRBV28 with TRBJ1-5; D call uncertain. CDR1 is MDHEN and CDR2 is SYDVKM in the germline V gene. Trimming shortened V by 5 bases and J by 9 bases, and 14 bases separated the two germline ends. The length of the CDR3 is 13 residues. CDR3 bases: TGTGCCAGCAGTCTTTCCGGGTCTGGGCCCCAGCATTTT. It is translated as CASSLSGSGPQHF. Supplemented by reference TRBV28 and TRBJ1-5, the full variable domain reads DVKVTQSSRYLVKRTGEKVFLECVQDMDHENMFWYRQDPGLGLRLIYFSYDVKMKEKGDIPEGYSVSREKKERFSLILESASTNQTSMYLCASSLSGSGPQHFGDGTRLSIL.

V is TRBV6-6 and J is TRBJ1-3, with a tentative D call TRBD1 (5 bases). CDR3 length: 15 residues. V was shortened by 7 bases and J by 0 bases, with 13 bases between the two germline ends. Germline V gene sequence: CDR1 MNHNY, CDR2 SVGAGI (reference sequence). The CDR3 sequence is CASNSRGSSGNTIYF. For the CDR3, the DNA is TGTGCCAGCAACTCCCGGGGGAGCTCTGGAAACACCATATATTTT.

The CDR3 nucleotides read TGTGCCAGCAGTTACATTTCTGGAAACACCATATATTTT. The encoded protein is CASSYISGNTIYF. This chain links TRBV11-2 with TRBJ1-3, with D uncertain. The CDR3 covers 13 residues. Germline V CDR1 and CDR2: SGHAT, FQNNGV. The ends were cut back, 6 bases at V and 1 base at J, with 7 bases in the middle.

The rearrangement joins TRBV14 to TRBJ2-7; 8 bases align to TRBD2. This CDR3 contains 15 residues. Germline loops: CDR1 SGHDN, CDR2 FVKESK. Losses at the gene ends were 1 base for V and 4 bases for J; bases not matched to a gene: 6. The CDR3 sequence: CASSQGWSGSYEQYF. CDR3 nucleotides: TGTGCCAGCAGCCAAGGATGGAGCGGGAGTTACGAGCAGTACTTC.

The gene calls are TRBV3-1 (or the pseudogene TRBV3-2) and TRBJ1-2; D is perhaps TRBD1 (5 bases). The CDR3 loop spans 13 amino acids. Deletions cut 10 bases from V and 5 bases from J, with 17 bases between. The germline V gene encodes CDR1 LGHDT and CDR2 YNNKEL (reference sequence). CDR3 in amino acids: CATKPRGEYGYTF. The DNA for the CDR3 is TGTGCCACCAAGCCCCGGGGGGAGTATGGCTACACCTTC.

V gene TRBV19 combines with J gene TRBJ2-2, with D tentatively TRBD1 (7 bases). CDR1 LNHDA and CDR2 SQIVND come from the germline V gene (reference sequence). With 4 bases removed from V and 4 bases from J, the gap between germline ends came to 16 bases. This CDR3 has 16 amino acids. The CDR3 spells CASSRPGGLGTGELFF. The CDR3 DNA reads TGTGCCAGTAGTAGGCCAGGGGGGTTAGGCACCGGGGAGCTGTTTTTT.

V and J are TRBV9 and TRBJ1-2; the match to TRBD1 covers 10 bases. V dropped 0 bases and J dropped 5; count of bases not matched to a gene: 4. The CDR3 sequence is 15 residues long. Germline CDR1 is SGDLS and CDR2 is YYNGEE. The CDR3 coding sequence is TGTGCCAGCAGCGTAGAAGGACAGGGGGGTTATGGCTACACCTTC. Amino acids: CASSVEGQGGYGYTF.

The V call is TRBV6-5, the J call TRBJ2-2; 9 bases match TRBD2. Germline assignment: CDR1 MNHEY and CDR2 SVGAGI. V trimming: 2 bases; J trimming: 7 bases; junction bases outside the gene matches: 5. The CDR3 is 15 amino acids. The CDR3 spells CASSYGTSLSGELFF. The CDR3 DNA reads as TGTGCCAGCAGTTACGGGACTAGCTTAAGCGGGGAGCTGTTTTTT.

The CDR3 protein is CAWSSRGTNEKLFF. In DNA form, the CDR3 reads TGTGCCTGGAGCTCTAGGGGAACTAATGAAAAACTGTTTTTT. This chain joins TRBV30 and TRBJ1-4, with a weak D call TRBD1 (5 bases). V lost 3 bases and J 1 base, leaving 9 bases between the germline ends. The CDR3 contains 14 residues. CDR1 GTSNPN and CDR2 SVGIG come from the germline V gene (reference sequence).

The V gene is TRBV30, the J gene TRBJ1-4, with unresolved D. Germline values: CDR1 GTSNPN, CDR2 SVGIG (reference sequence). The CDR3 contains 14 residues. The V end was cut by 0 bases, the J end by 8 bases, with 13 bases between. CDR3 sequence reads: CAWSVSSRVEKLFF. CDR3 DNA: TGTGCCTGGAGTGTATCCAGCCGGGTCGAAAAACTGTTTTTT.

The J gene is TRBJ2-1, the V gene TRBV4-1; 8 nucleotides agree with TRBD2. J lost 5 bases, V lost 5 bases, and 14 bases had no gene match. The CDR3 consists of 17 residues. The germline gives CDR1 MGHRA, CDR2 YSYEKL. The DNA of the CDR3 is TGCGCCAGCAGCTGGCGGCAGGAGCGGGGGAGCAACAATGAGCAGTTCTTC. It yields the protein CASSWRQERGSNNEQFF.

This clone was seen a single time. The chain is built from TRBV7-6 and TRBJ2-2, with 13 positions matching TRBD2. This CDR3 contains 15 residues. The V and J ends lost 5 bases and 9 bases, in that order; junction bases with no gene match: 6. Germline V gene lookup returns CDR1 SGHVS and CDR2 FNYEAQ. The CDR3 region has the DNA TGTGCCAGCAGCCTCGGACTAGCGGGAGATCGGGAGCTGTTTTTT. Amino acid sequence: CASSLGLAGDRELFF.

The chain links TRBV3-1 (or the pseudogene TRBV3-2) to TRBJ2-2; D call uncertain. V was shortened by 4 bases and J by 1 base, with 13 bases between the two germline ends. Per germline, CDR1 LGHDT and CDR2 YNNKEL (reference sequence). The CDR3 is 16 amino acids. The CDR3 here is CASSLSTFMNTGELFF. In DNA, the CDR3 is TGTGCCAGCAGCCTTTCGACATTTATGAACACCGGGGAGCTGTTTTTT.

The count of this clone is one. The rearrangement uses TRBV4-2 and TRBJ1-3; TRBD1 might be the D (6 bases). Germline assignment: CDR1 LGHNA and CDR2 YNFKEQ. With 2 bases removed from V and 2 bases from J, the gap between germline ends came to 7 bases. There are 14 residues in the CDR3. As DNA, the CDR3 is TGTGCCAGCAGCCAAAGGGGGACTGGAAACACCATATATTTT. It specifies CASSQRGTGNTIYF.

The chain has TRBV5-5 and TRBJ2-1, with 9 bases fitting TRBD1. The CDR3 covers 14 residues. V shed 4 bases and J 4 bases; nucleotides not matched to a gene: 3. The V gene's germline CDR1 is SGHKS and CDR2 YYEKEE (reference sequence). The CDR3 sequence is CASSLGQGYNEQFF. The CDR3 DNA reads TGTGCCAGCAGCCTAGGACAGGGGTACAATGAGCAGTTCTTC.

The rearrangement uses TRBV7-9 and TRBJ2-1; D may be TRBD1 (5 bases). Looked up from germline, CDR1 is SEHNR and CDR2 is FQNEAQ (reference sequence). The V and J ends lost 3 bases and 5 bases respectively, with 14 bases between them. This CDR3 contains 15 residues. As DNA, the CDR3 is TGTGCCAGCAGCTTTCGGACAATCACGAACAATGAGCAGTTCTTC. It yields the protein CASSFRTITNNEQFF.

This chain joins TRBV27 and TRBJ2-7, with D possibly TRBD1 on 5 matching bases. The CDR3 length is 13 residues. V was cut by 6 bases and J by 2 bases, with 11 bases left in between. The germline V gene encodes CDR1 MNHEY and CDR2 SMNVEV (reference sequence). The CDR3 DNA is TGTGCCAGCAGCCTCGACAGTACCTACGAGCAGTACTTC. Encoded protein: CASSLDSTYEQYF.

This chain uses TRBV24-1 with TRBJ2-6; possible D gene TRBD1, 5 bases. Germline V lookup: CDR1 KGHDR, CDR2 SFDVKD. CDR3 length equals 14 residues. Trimming stripped 10 bases from V and 0 bases from J, with 9 bases between. The CDR3 DNA follows: TGTGCCACTTCGACAGACTCTGGGGCCAACGTCCTGACTTTC. Protein product: CATSTDSGANVLTF.

This chain connects TRBV28 to TRBJ2-3, with D perhaps TRBD2 (5 bases). The CDR3 is 15 amino acids. CDR1 and CDR2 from the germline V gene are MDHEN and SYDVKM. Trimming shortened V by 11 bases and J by 2 bases, and 20 bases separated the two germline ends. The CDR3: CAGSKGPAFTDTQYF. The CDR3 region has the DNA TGTGCCGGGAGTAAGGGTCCCGCGTTCACAGATACGCAGTATTTT.